The sequence of this T cell receptor beta chain was determined in a study of T cell responses to AZD1222 COVID-19 vaccine. Second-dose timings of about 4 or about 12 weeks were pooled. Sequencing used immunoSEQ multiplex PCR; TCRdb keeps in-frame clones, though not all of them. The sample holds some 48,000 clones; approximately 86% are singletons and the top ten take 6% to 8%. Sequenced material: peripheral blood, taken 28 days after the second AZD1222 dose. This TCR was sampled from an adult who received the AZD1222 COVID-19 vaccine.

CDR3 DNA: TGCAGCGTTGACCCGGGCGGGAGGGCCTTGTTCTTC. It encodes CSVDPGGRALFF. The chain has TRBV29-1 and TRBJ2-1; 9 bases are shared with TRBD2. This CDR3 has 12 amino acids. In germline, CDR1 is SQVTM, CDR2 ANQGSEA. Trimming cost V 3 bases and J 15 bases; bases outside gene matches: 9.